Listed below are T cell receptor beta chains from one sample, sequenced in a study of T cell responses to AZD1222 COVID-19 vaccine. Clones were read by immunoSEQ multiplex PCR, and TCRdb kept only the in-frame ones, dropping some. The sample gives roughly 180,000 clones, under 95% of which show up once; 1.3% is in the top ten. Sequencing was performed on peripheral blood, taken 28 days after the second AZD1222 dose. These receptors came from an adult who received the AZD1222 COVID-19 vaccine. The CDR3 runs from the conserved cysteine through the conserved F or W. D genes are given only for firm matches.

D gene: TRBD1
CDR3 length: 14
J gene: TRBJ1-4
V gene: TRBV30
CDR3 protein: CAWTQTGVGEKLFF
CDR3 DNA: TGTGCCTGGACCCAGACAGGGGTTGGAGAAAAACTGTTTTTT

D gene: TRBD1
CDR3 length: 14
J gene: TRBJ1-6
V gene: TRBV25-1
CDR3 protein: CASSLPTGQSPLHF
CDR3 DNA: TGTGCCAGCAGTCTACCGACAGGGCAATCACCCCTCCACTTT

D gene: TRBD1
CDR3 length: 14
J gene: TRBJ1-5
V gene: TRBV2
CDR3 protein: CASSGTAYNQPQHF
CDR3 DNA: TGTGCCAGCAGCGGGACAGCATACAATCAGCCCCAGCATTTT

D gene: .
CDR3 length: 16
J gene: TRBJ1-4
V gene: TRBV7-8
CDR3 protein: CASSREGGRTNEKLFF
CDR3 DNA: TGTGCCAGCAGCCGAGAGGGGGGACGGACTAATGAAAAACTGTTTTTT

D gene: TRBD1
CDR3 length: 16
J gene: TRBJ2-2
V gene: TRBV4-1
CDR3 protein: CASSQGTGGAGGELFF
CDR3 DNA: TGCGCCAGCAGCCAAGGGACAGGGGGCGCAGGCGGGGAGCTGTTTTTT

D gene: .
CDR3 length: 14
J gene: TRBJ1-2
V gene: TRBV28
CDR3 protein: CASSPRYHDYGYTF
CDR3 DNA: TGTGCCAGCAGCCCTCGCTACCATGACTATGGCTACACCTTC

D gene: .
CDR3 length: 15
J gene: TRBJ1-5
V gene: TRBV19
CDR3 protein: CASSASGDTNQPQHF
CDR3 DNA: TGTGCCAGTAGTGCCTCCGGGGATACCAATCAGCCCCAGCATTTT

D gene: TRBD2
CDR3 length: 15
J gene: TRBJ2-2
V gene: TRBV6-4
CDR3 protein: CASSDSAGGPGELFF
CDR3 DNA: TGTGCCAGCAGTGACTCGGCGGGGGGGCCCGGGGAGCTGTTTTTT

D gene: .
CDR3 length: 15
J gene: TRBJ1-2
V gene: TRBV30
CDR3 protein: CAWSQNSLPGDGYTF
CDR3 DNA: TGTGCCTGGAGTCAGAACAGCCTGCCCGGAGACGGCTACACCTTC

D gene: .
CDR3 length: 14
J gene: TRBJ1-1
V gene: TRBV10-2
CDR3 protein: CASSLREVGTEAFF
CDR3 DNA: TGCGCCAGCAGTTTGCGGGAAGTTGGCACTGAAGCTTTCTTT

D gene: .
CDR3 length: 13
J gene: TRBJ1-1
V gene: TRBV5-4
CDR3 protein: CASSFTRDTEAFF
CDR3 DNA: TGTGCCAGCAGCTTTACCAGAGACACTGAAGCTTTCTTT

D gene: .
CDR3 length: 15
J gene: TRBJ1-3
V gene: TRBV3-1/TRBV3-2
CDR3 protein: CASSQVRPSGNTIYF
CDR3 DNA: TGTGCCAGCAGCCAAGTCCGCCCCTCTGGAAACACCATATATTTT

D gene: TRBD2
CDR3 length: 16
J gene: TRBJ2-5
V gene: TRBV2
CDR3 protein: CASSGGLAVSGETQYF
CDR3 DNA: TGTGCCTCTTCTGGGGGACTAGCGGTTAGCGGGGAGACCCAGTACTTC

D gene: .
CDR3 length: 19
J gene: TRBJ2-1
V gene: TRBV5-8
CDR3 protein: CASSLDSPSTSTSYNEQFF
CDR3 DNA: TGTGCCAGCAGCTTGGACTCGCCTAGCACATCGACCTCCTACAATGAGCAGTTCTTC